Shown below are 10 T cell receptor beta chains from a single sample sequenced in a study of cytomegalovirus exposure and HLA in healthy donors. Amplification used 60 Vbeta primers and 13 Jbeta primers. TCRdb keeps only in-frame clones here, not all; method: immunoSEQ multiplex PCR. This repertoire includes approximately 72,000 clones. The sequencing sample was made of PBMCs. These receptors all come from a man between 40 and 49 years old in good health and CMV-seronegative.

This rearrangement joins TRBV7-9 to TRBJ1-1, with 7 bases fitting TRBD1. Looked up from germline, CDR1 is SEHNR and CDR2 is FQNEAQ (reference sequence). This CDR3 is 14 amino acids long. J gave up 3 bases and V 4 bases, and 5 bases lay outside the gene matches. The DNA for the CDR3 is TGTGCCAGCAGCTGGGGACAGCAATACACTGAAGCTTTCTTT. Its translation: CASSWGQQYTEAFF.

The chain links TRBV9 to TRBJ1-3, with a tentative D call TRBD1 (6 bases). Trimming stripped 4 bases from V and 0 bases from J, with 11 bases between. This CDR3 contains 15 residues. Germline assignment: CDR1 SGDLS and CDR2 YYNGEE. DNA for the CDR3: TGTGCCAGCAGCCAGACAGGAGACTCTGGAAACACCATATATTTT. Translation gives CASSQTGDSGNTIYF.

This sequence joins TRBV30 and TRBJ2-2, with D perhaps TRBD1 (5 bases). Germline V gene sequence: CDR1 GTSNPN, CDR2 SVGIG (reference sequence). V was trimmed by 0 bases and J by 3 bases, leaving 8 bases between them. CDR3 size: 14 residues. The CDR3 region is CAWSVLRDTGELFF. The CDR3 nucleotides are TGTGCCTGGAGTGTACTCAGGGACACCGGGGAGCTGTTTTTT.

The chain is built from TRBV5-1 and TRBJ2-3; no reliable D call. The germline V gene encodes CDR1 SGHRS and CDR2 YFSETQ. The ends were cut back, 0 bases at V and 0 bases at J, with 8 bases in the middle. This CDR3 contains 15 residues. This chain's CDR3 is CASSLVATSTDTQYF. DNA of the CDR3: TGCGCCAGCAGCTTGGTGGCGACTAGCACAGATACGCAGTATTTT.

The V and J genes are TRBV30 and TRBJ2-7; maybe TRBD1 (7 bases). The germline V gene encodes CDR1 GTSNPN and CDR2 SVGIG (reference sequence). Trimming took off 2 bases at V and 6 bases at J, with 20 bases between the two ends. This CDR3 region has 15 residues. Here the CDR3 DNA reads TGTGCCTGGAGTCCCCGGAGGGGGCGCCGGGTCGAGCAGTACTTC. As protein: CAWSPRRGRRVEQYF.

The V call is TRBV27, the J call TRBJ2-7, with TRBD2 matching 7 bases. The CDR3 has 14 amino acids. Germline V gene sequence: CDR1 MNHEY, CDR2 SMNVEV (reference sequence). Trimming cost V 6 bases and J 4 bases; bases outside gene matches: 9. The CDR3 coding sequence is TGTGCCAGCAGGTCACTAGCGAATAATTACGAGCAGTACTTC. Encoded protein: CASRSLANNYEQYF.

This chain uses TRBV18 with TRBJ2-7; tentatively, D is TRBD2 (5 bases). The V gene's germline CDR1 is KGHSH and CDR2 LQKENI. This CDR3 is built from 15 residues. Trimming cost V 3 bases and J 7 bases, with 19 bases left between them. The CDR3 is CASSPGDWGAGEQYF. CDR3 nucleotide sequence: TGTGCCAGCTCACCTGGAGACTGGGGAGCTGGGGAGCAGTACTTC.

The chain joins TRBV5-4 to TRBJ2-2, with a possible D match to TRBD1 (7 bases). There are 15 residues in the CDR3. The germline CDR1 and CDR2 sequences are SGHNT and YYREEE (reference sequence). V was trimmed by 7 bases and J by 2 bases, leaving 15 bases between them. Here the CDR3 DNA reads TGTGCCAGCCAGCGACAGGGAGGAAACACCGGGGAGCTGTTTTTT. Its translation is CASQRQGGNTGELFF. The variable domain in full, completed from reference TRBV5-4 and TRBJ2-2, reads ETGVTQSPTHLIKTRGQQVTLRCSSQSGHNTVSWYQQALGQGPQFIFQYYREEENGRGNFPPRFSGLQFPNYSSELNVNALELDDSALYLCASQRQGGNTGELFFGEGSRLTVL.

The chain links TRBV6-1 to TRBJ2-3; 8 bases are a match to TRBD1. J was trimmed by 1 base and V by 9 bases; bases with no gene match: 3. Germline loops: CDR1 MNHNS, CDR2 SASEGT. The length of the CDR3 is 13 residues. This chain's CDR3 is CASSRGRTDTQYF. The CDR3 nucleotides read TGTGCCAGTTCCAGGGGGCGCACAGATACGCAGTATTTT.

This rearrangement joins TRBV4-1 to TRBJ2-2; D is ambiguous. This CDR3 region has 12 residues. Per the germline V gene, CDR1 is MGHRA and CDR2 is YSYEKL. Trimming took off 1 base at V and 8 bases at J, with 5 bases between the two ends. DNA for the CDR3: TGCGCCAGCAGCCAAGGAGAGGGGGAGCTGTTTTTT. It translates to CASSQGEGELFF.